A selection of T cell receptor beta chains follows, all from one sample in a study of blood T cell repertoires in COVID-19. Produced via immunoSEQ multiplex PCR; TCRdb's table is partial and in-frame only. This sample has 100,000 or so clones, with about three quarters found just once. Sample: peripheral blood. These receptors were collected from a woman of 80 years or more with acute or convalescent COVID-19. The CDR3 runs from the conserved cysteine through the conserved F or W. The order of the fields is clone size, D gene, CDR3 length, V gene, J gene, CDR3 DNA, CDR3 protein. A D gene is named only where the DNA matches it firmly. Only some rows state a clone size, as once, few, many or a class for expanded clones.

NA	TRBD1	14	TRBV6-5	TRBJ1-1	TGTGCCAGCAGGCGGACAGGGGGTCGGGCTGAAGCTTTCTTT	CASRRTGGRAEAFF
NA	NA	15	TRBV7-2	TRBJ1-2	TGTGCCAGCAGCCCTCCCGGGGGGATATGGTATGGCTACACCTTC	CASSPPGGIWYGYTF
NA	NA	14	TRBV5-8	TRBJ2-5	TGTGCCAGCACAAGCAGGGGATTAAGGGAGACCCAGTACTTC	CASTSRGLRETQYF
NA	NA	13	TRBV11-1	TRBJ2-7	TGTGCCAGCAGCCCCGCCCCCCTATACGAGCAGTACTTC	CASSPAPLYEQYF
NA	NA	16	TRBV19	TRBJ1-5	TGTGCCAGTGGTACAGTCTCGGCGGGCCGGGATCAGCCCCAGCATTTT	CASGTVSAGRDQPQHF
few	NA	13	TRBV30	TRBJ1-4	TGTGCCTGCCACAAAGCAACTAATGAAAAACTGTTTTTT	CACHKATNEKLFF
NA	NA	13	TRBV29-1	TRBJ1-4	TGCAGCGCCCGGGACGGGAGTGGTGAAAAACTGTTTTTT	CSARDGSGEKLFF
NA	NA	13	TRBV3-1/TRBV3-2	TRBJ2-3	TGTGCCAGCAGCCAAGATACCACCTACCACCGGTATTTT	CASSQDTTYHRYF
NA	NA	13	TRBV5-8	TRBJ1-1	TGTGCCAGCAGCTTCAGGGATTACACTGAAGCTTTCTTT	CASSFRDYTEAFF
NA	NA	19	TRBV21-1	TRBJ2-6	TGTGCCAGCAGCAAAAATTTAGGGACAGAGAAGACTGGGGCCAACGTCCTGACTTTC	CASSKNLGTEKTGANVLTF
few	TRBD1	15	TRBV5-1	TRBJ2-1	TGCGCCAGCAGCTCAGGACAGGGAGTTCTCAATGAGCAGTTCTTC	CASSSGQGVLNEQFF
once	NA	15	TRBV18	TRBJ1-6	TGTGCCAGCTCACCACGCAGGGTAGAGAATTCACCCCTCCACTTT	CASSPRRVENSPLHF
NA	TRBD1	15	TRBV3-1/TRBV3-2	TRBJ1-2	TGTGCCAGCAGCCAAGCCGGACAGGGGTACTATGGCTACACCTTC	CASSQAGQGYYGYTF
few	NA	15	TRBV7-3	TRBJ1-2	TGTGCCAGCAGCTTAACGACATCACTAGGCTATGGCTACACCTTC	CASSLTTSLGYGYTF
NA	NA	14	TRBV19	TRBJ1-5	TGTGCCAGCCACCAGGGATGGGGCAATCAGCCCCAGCATTTT	CASHQGWGNQPQHF
NA	NA	14	TRBV2	TRBJ1-1	TGTGCCAGCAGTGAAAGCGGAGGAAGCACTGAAGCTTTCTTT	CASSESGGSTEAFF
NA	TRBD1	12	TRBV30	TRBJ1-1	TGTGCCTTAATTACAGGGGGCACTGAAGCTTTCTTT	CALITGGTEAFF
NA	TRBD1	13	TRBV18	TRBJ2-7	TGTGCCAGCTCACCAGACAGGGCGAACGAGCAGTACTTC	CASSPDRANEQYF
few	NA	14	TRBV2	TRBJ2-3	TGTGCCAGCAAGTTCGAGTCTGGCACAGATACGCAGTATTTT	CASKFESGTDTQYF
NA	TRBD1	15	TRBV6-5	TRBJ1-2	TGTGCCAGCAGTACCGGGAGGGGGCGAGGGTATGGCTACACCTTC	CASSTGRGRGYGYTF
NA	NA	13	TRBV7-2	TRBJ1-5	TGTGCCAGCAGCTTACGCGGGGATCAGCCCCAGCATTTT	CASSLRGDQPQHF
once	NA	12	TRBV5-4	TRBJ2-7	TGTGCCAGCAGTCGTGGGCCCTACGAGCAGTACTTC	CASSRGPYEQYF
NA	TRBD1	13	TRBV7-2	TRBJ1-2	TGTGCCAGCAGCTACGGACAGGGCCATGGCTACACCTTC	CASSYGQGHGYTF
NA	TRBD2	18	TRBV7-2	TRBJ2-1	TGTGCCAGCAGCTTAGCTGCCAGCGGGGGCCCCTCCTACAATGAGCAGTTCTTC	CASSLAASGGPSYNEQFF
NA	NA	13	TRBV30	TRBJ2-5	TGTGCCTGGGCCCGCCGGGGGAGAGAGACCCAGTACTTC	CAWARRGRETQYF
few	NA	14	TRBV7-9	TRBJ1-1	TGTGCCAGCAGCTTAAGAGGCGGGGGGACTGAAGCTTTCTTT	CASSLRGGGTEAFF
NA	TRBD2	17	TRBV24-1	TRBJ2-1	TGTGCCACCAGTGATTCCCTAGCGGGGGAGAACTACAATGAGCAGTTCTTC	CATSDSLAGENYNEQFF
NA	TRBD2	14	TRBV7-2	TRBJ2-3	TGTGCCACGCAGGCTAGCGGGGGTATAGATACGCAGTATTTT	CATQASGGIDTQYF
NA	NA	12	TRBV5-6	TRBJ2-7	TGTGCCAGCAGCTTGGGCTACTACGAGCAGTACTTC	CASSLGYYEQYF
NA	NA	13	TRBV25-1	TRBJ1-5	TGTGCCAGCAGTGAAACGGGGAACCAGCCCCAGCATTTT	CASSETGNQPQHF
NA	TRBD2	13	TRBV25-1	TRBJ2-7	TGTGCCAGCAGTGGCTTCGGGGGGTACGAGCAGTACTTC	CASSGFGGYEQYF
NA	NA	13	TRBV6-7	TRBJ1-3	TGTGCCAGCAGGAGGCTCCCTGGAAACACCATATATTTT	CASRRLPGNTIYF
NA	TRBD2	16	TRBV7-4	TRBJ2-1	TGTGCCAGCAGCTCACAGCGGGGGCCTACCTACAATGAGCAGTTCTTC	CASSSQRGPTYNEQFF
once	NA	14	TRBV18	TRBJ1-2	TGTGCCAGCTCACTTAACGGCAGGGAGGATGGCTACACCTTC	CASSLNGREDGYTF
NA	NA	14	TRBV5-4	TRBJ1-6	TGTGCCAGCAGCTTCCGGGAAGATAATTCACCCCTCCACTTT	CASSFREDNSPLHF
NA	TRBD1	15	TRBV27	TRBJ2-7	TGTGCCAGCAGTCCCAGGAGCCAGGGGGCGTACGAGCAGTACTTC	CASSPRSQGAYEQYF
few	TRBD2	17	TRBV23-1	TRBJ2-5	TGCGCCAGCAGTCAATCGCGGCCTAGCGGGAACCAAGAGACCCAGTACTTC	CASSQSRPSGNQETQYF
few	NA	16	TRBV4-3	TRBJ2-7	TGCGCCAGCAGCCACGACAGAACCATCCTCTCCTACGAGCAGTACTTC	CASSHDRTILSYEQYF
NA	NA	12	TRBV30	TRBJ2-3	TGTGCCTGGACCACGCGGGTCCGGACGCAGTATTTT	CAWTTRVRTQYF
NA	TRBD2	13	TRBV28	TRBJ2-3	TGTGCCTCGGAGCGGGGAAACACAGATACGCAGTATTTT	CASERGNTDTQYF
NA	NA	14	TRBV5-1	TRBJ1-1	TGCGCCAGCAGCTCAGGGACATCAGGGACTGAAGCTTTCTTT	CASSSGTSGTEAFF
once	TRBD1	14	TRBV2	TRBJ1-4	TGTGCCAGCAGTGGAGGACAGGCTAATGAAAAACTGTTTTTT	CASSGGQANEKLFF
NA	NA	12	TRBV7-9	TRBJ2-5	TGTGCCTCCTTGGAGGGTGGGGAGACCCAGTACTTC	CASLEGGETQYF